One and the same sample provided the 2 T cell receptor beta chains below, sequenced in a study of blood T cell repertoires in COVID-19. Generated by immunoSEQ multiplex PCR, the TCRdb table keeps only in-frame clones and is missing some. The profile shows about 160,000 clones, around 82% of them singletons. The specimen was peripheral blood. The receptors here all came from an elderly man with COVID-19, enrolled during active disease.

V usage is TRBV18 and J usage is TRBJ1-4; 7 bases map to TRBD1. Germline V lookup: CDR1 KGHSH, CDR2 LQKENI. The junction had 10 bases not matched to a gene; V was cut back by 4 bases and J by 5 bases. CDR3 size: 16 residues. CDR3 residues: CASSRNSGTDNEKLFF. CDR3 DNA: TGTGCCAGCTCACGAAACTCCGGGACAGACAATGAAAAACTGTTTTTT.

Only a few counts were recorded for this clone. The chain has TRBV29-1 and TRBJ2-1; maybe TRBD1 (5 bases). The germline V gene encodes CDR1 SQVTM and CDR2 ANQGSEA. The CDR3 runs 14 residues. With 7 bases removed from V and 1 base from J, the gap between germline ends came to 14 bases. CDR3 coding DNA: TGCAGCGAGACCCTGCAGGGTTCCTACAATGAGCAGTTCTTC. It is translated as CSETLQGSYNEQFF.